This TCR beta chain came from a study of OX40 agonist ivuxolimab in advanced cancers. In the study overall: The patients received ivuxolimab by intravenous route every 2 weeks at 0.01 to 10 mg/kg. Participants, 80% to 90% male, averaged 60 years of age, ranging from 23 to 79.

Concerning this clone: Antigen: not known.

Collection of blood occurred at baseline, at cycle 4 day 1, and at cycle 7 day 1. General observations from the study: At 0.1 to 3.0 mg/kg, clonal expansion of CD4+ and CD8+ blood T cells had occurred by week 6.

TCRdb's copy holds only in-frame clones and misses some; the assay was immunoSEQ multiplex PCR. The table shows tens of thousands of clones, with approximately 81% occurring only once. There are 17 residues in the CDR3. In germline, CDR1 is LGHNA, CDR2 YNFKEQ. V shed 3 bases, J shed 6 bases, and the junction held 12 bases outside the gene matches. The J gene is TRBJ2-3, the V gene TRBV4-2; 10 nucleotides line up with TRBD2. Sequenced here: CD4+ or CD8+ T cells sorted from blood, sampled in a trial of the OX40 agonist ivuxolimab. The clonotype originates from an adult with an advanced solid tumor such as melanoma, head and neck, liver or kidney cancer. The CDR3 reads CASSQELAGRDRDTQYF. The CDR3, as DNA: TGTGCCAGCAGCCAGGAACTAGCGGGGCGGGATAGGGATACGCAGTATTTT.